This T cell receptor (beta chain) came from a study of T-cell reconstitution after alpha-beta-depleted transplantation in children. The table lists this clonotype with many counts. Unique molecular identifiers were used to barcode this TCRbeta library. TCRdb reanalysed the PCR reads using MiXCR and keeps one entry per CDR3 protein. Counted here are approximately 640,000 distinct CDR3 sequences, approximately 16% occurring once; the ten biggest clones make up 1.1%. V lost 4 bases and J lost 4, with 21 bases in between. CDR1 and CDR2 (germline): KGHDR, SFDVKD. The CDR3 runs 17 residues. The source was PBMCs from the stem cell graft donor, collected from the stem cell graft. The clonotype was recovered from a human donor who donated a stem cell graft to a child with acute myeloid leukemia. V gene TRBV24-1 combines with J gene TRBJ1-1; D is possibly TRBD1 (5 bases). The chain's CDR3 is CATSDTRGGGTSTEAFF. For the CDR3, the DNA is TGTGCCACCAGTGACACCCGCGGGGGGGGAACTAGCACTGAAGCTTTCTTT.